This T cell receptor beta chain appears in the sequencing data of a study of vaccination and CD4 T cells after COVID-19. Scientists ran DNA taken from cultured CD4+ T cells through the Oncomine TCR Beta short-read assay for sequencing. From the PCR reads, TCRdb called clonotypes with MiXCR, one entry per CDR3 protein. The profile shows about 21,000 distinct CDR3 sequences, over 50% of them singletons. CDR3 length: 13 residues. V was clipped by 5 bases and J by 6 bases; unmatched bases: 6. Germline assignment: CDR1 LNHDA and CDR2 SQIVND (reference sequence). Noted treatment: roughly 11-day PBMC culture with coronavirus spike peptide pools or control peptides (ViraFEST assay). This clonotype came up a few times. Its antigen is undetermined.

This sequence originates from a human donor who had recovered from COVID-19. The sample taken for sequencing was CD4+ T cells from blood, cultured in vitro. The genes are TRBV19 and TRBJ1-1; 7 nucleotides align to TRBD1. The chain's CDR3 is CASSDRDGAEAFF. CDR3 DNA sequence: TGTGCCAGTAGTGACAGGGATGGAGCTGAAGCTTTCTTT.